This T cell receptor beta chain was found in a study of CD8+CD57+ T cells in acquired aplastic anemia (dated by TCRdb to the late 2010s). Concerning the study at large: On average, sorted CD4+ and CD8+ cells yielded approximately 3 ug of extracted DNA, with a range of about 0.18 to 30 ug.

The study deep-sequenced TCR repertoires of sorted CD4+ and CD8+ blood T cells from severe aplastic anemia patients and healthy subjects. Ficoll-Paque density gradient centrifugation was used to isolate peripheral blood mononuclear cells. CD4+ and CD8+ T cells were sorted by FACS or magnetic beads before DNA extraction. Details on this clonotype: Its antigen is currently not known. One base away there is no much larger clone; base qualities are not given.

Summary of the overall study and its limitations: Roughly 29 CD8+ CDR3 sequences were found in both patients and controls but appeared to be highly expressed in patients and within the immunodominant clones of the patients. No significant difference in CD8+ Simpson's diversity was found between patients and healthy controls (P=0.060).

Relative to germline, V is 2 bases shorter and J is 1 base shorter, with 9 bases between their ends. The CDR3 starts with the cysteine, ends with the phenylalanine, and has 14 residues. The retained sequence is limited to the CDR3, 42 bases, with the frame set at the first base. Genomic DNA served as template for TCR beta VDJ combination and CDR3 sequence profiling. TCR repertoire sequencing was run on an Illumina HiSeq 2000. The paper's processing steps were these. Repertoires were assessed using TRBV/TRBJ rearrangement plots, CDR3 size and DJ length profiles, and Simpson's diversity index. Whichever DNA sequence was most abundant in the deep sequencing data was defined as the immunodominant clone. CDR3 amino acid sequences were screened for sharing across subjects and compared with published repertoires and the VDJdb database. TCRdb passed the public sequencing reads through fastp at Q25 and MiXCR, retaining productive beta sequences. One record per CDR3 amino acid sequence lists the most common genes and DNA. The V and J calls here are based on TCRdb, not the publication. For this sample there are 150,000 to 200,000 distinct CDR3 sequences; roughly 64% appear just once. The ten largest clones capture about half of the sample.

This sequence was found in a human donor with severe aplastic anemia or a healthy control (not recorded which). The receptor chain draws on TRBV12-3 or TRBV12-4 and TRBJ2-7, with the D call perhaps TRBD1 or TRBD2, each one matching 5 bases. Sequenced input: sorted CD4+, CD8+, or CD8+CD57+ T cells (not recorded which) from PBMCs. The nucleotides read TGTGCCAGCAGTTTACCCGGGGCGTCCTACGAGCAGTACTTC. Its protein product is CASSLPGASYEQYF.